This T cell receptor (beta chain) was recovered during a study of blood T cell repertoires in COVID-19. Study information: Researchers got acute and convalescent COVID-19 samples from the United States, Italy and Spain. PBMCs, B-cell-depleted T cells, or T cells were the source of the cDNA or gDNA that made up the material.

The CDR3 has 12 residues. Trimming pared 2 bases from V and 4 bases from J, leaving 8 bases between. The germline CDR1 and CDR2 sequences are SQVTM and ANQGSEA. In the authors' workflow: Researchers report that nucleated cell counts were estimated from reference gene primer amplification. Only in-frame clones appear in the TCRdb table, and some are missing; sequencing was by immunoSEQ multiplex PCR. The V and J calls and the clone size are those of that table, but D and trimming were determined from the DNA. This sample yields approximately 150,000 clones, of which around 90% are seen a single time; 3.5% to 4.5% belongs to the top ten.

The J gene is TRBJ1-1, the V gene TRBV29-1; D unclear. Sequencing used peripheral blood. The receptor was isolated from a woman aged 60 to 75 with active or convalescent COVID-19. The CDR3 DNA reads TGCAGCGTTGAAACCGGGGTCACTGAAGCTTTCTTT. Encoded protein: CSVETGVTEAFF.